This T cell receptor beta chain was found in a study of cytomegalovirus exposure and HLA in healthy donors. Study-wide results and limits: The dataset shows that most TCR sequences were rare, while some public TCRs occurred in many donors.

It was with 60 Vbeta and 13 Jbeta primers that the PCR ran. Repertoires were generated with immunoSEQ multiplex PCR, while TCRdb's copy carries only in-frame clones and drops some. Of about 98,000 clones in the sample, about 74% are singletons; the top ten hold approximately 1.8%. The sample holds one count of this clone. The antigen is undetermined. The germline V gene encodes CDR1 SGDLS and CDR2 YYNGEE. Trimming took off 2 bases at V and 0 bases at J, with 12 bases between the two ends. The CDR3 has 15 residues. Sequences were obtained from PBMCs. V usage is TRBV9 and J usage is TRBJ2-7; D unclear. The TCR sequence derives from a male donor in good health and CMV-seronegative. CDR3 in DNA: TGTGCCAGCAGCGTGGCGGTGGGTAGCTCCTACGAGCAGTACTTC. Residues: CASSVAVGSSYEQYF.